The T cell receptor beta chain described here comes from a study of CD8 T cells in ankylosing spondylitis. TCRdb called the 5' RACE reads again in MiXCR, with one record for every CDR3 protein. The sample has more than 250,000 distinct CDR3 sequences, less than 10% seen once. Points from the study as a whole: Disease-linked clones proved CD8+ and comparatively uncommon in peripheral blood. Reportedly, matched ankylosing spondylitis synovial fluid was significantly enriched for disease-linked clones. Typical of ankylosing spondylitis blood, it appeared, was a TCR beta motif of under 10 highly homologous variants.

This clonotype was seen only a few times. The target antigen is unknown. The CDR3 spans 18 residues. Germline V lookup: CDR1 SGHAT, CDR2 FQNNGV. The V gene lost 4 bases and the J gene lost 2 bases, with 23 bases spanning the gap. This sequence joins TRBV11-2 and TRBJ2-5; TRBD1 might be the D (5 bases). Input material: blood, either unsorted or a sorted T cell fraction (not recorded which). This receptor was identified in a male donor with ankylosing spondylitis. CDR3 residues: CASSSPSGQGRIQETQYF. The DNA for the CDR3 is TGTGCCAGCAGCTCCCCCTCTGGGCAGGGAAGGATACAAGAGACCCAGTACTTC.